A single sample is the source of the 8 T cell receptor beta chains below, sequenced in a study of early T cells in non-severe SARS-CoV-2 infection (dated by TCRdb to about 2021). Libraries were made using 5' RACE. The sequencer listed for this sample is NextSeq 500. TCRdb itself trimmed the public reads at Q25 with fastp, ran MiXCR and retained productive beta chains. Every distinct CDR3 protein forms one entry, paired with its most common genes and DNA. A total of about 53,000 distinct CDR3 sequences appear in this sample, approximately 12% of them only once. Clones ranked in the top ten supply just over 2.5% of the sample. The sequences come from whole blood, collected at baseline. All receptors come from an adult who was a healthcare worker with PCR-confirmed SARS-CoV-2 infection or an uninfected control (not recorded which).

This chain uses TRBV6-2 or TRBV6-3 with TRBJ2-5; 13 bases agree with TRBD2. Looked up from germline, CDR1 is MNHEY and CDR2 is SVGEGT. The V and J ends lost 6 bases and 7 bases, in that order; junction bases with no gene match: 5. The CDR3 spans 14 residues. CDR3 bases: TGTGCCAGCAGCCCCGGACTAGCGGGGGCGACCCAGTACTTC. Protein product: CASSPGLAGATQYF.

In this sample, this clonotype turned up a few times. The V call is TRBV6-1, the J call TRBJ2-2; 7 nucleotides line up with TRBD1. The germline gives CDR1 MNHNS, CDR2 SASEGT. This CDR3 has 14 amino acids. The trim removed 4 bases at V and 3 bases at J, leaving 2 bases unmatched. The CDR3 coding sequence is TGTGCCAGCAGTGGTGGACAGGACACCGGGGAGCTGTTTTTT. It specifies CASSGGQDTGELFF.

This clonotype came up a few times. This chain uses TRBV5-1 with TRBJ2-5; D not resolved. The V gene's germline CDR1 is SGHRS and CDR2 YFSETQ. Trimming cost V 0 bases and J 5 bases, with 17 bases left between them. This CDR3 region has 16 residues. The CDR3 is CASSLAAATQYETQYF. CDR3 nucleotides: TGCGCCAGCAGCTTGGCGGCAGCGACTCAGTATGAGACCCAGTACTTC. The full variable domain, with the rest looked up from reference TRBV5-1 and TRBJ2-5, is KAGVTQTPRYLIKTRGQQVTLSCSPISGHRSVSWYQQTPGQGLQFLFEYFSETQRNKGNFPGRFSGRQFSNSRSEMNVSTLELGDSALYLCASSLAAATQYETQYFGPGTRLLVL.

This clonotype was observed a few times. This sequence joins TRBV3-1 and TRBJ2-7, with TRBD1 matching 9 bases. The CDR3 is 14 residues long. V was pared by 4 bases and J by 5 bases, with 6 bases of the junction left unmatched. The germline CDR1 and CDR2 sequences are LGHDT and YNNKEL (reference sequence). As DNA, the CDR3 is TGTGCCAGCAGCCGATCAACAGGGGGCAACGAGCAGTACTTC. Translated, it gives CASSRSTGGNEQYF.

This clonotype was observed at least ten times. The chain carries TRBV12-3 or TRBV12-4 and TRBJ2-5; 8 nucleotides line up with TRBD1. Trimming at V came to 6 bases and at J to 5 bases, leaving 8 bases not matched to a gene. The CDR3 totals 14 residues. The CDR3 region has the DNA TGTGCCAGCAGCGCGGACAGGGCGCGGGAGACCCAGTACTTC. This translates into CASSADRARETQYF.

This clonotype showed up just a few times. V and J are TRBV12-3 or TRBV12-4 and TRBJ1-2, with a tentative D call TRBD1 (5 bases). V was pared by 1 base and J by 4 bases, with 10 bases between. This CDR3 comprises 14 residues. CDR3 bases: TGTGCCAGCAGTTTAGTAGGAGGGGCCTATGGCTACACCTTC. Its translation: CASSLVGGAYGYTF.

V and J are TRBV29-1 and TRBJ2-3; 7 bases align to TRBD1. The CDR3 runs 14 residues. The V and J ends lost 6 bases and 6 bases, in that order; junction bases with no gene match: 12. The germline V gene has CDR1 SQVTM and CDR2 ANQGSEA. The DNA of the CDR3 is TGCAGCGTGGATACCGACAGGGTTGGGGATACGCAGTATTTT. This sequence encodes CSVDTDRVGDTQYF.

The chain couples TRBV19 to TRBJ2-3; TRBD2 matches at 9 bases. J gave up 2 bases and V 1 base, and 13 bases lay outside the gene matches. Germline CDR1 and CDR2: LNHDA and SQIVND (reference sequence). CDR3 length equals 19 residues. The CDR3 bases are TGTGCCAGTAGTATAGTGGTAGCGGGAGTCGGGGGCGCCACAGATACGCAGTATTTT. This encodes CASSIVVAGVGGATDTQYF.